The rows below give T cell receptor beta chains drawn from one sample of a study of blood T cell repertoires in COVID-19. Libraries were prepared by immunoSEQ multiplex PCR; TCRdb keeps only in-frame clonotypes and omits some of them. The data contain some 190,000 clones, approximately 77% of them seen just once; the ten biggest clones take up roughly a tenth. The sample taken for sequencing was peripheral blood. Receptor source: a woman of 80 years or more with active or convalescent COVID-19. The CDR3 runs from the conserved cysteine through the conserved F or W. D genes are given only for firm matches. The size entry is marked missing in some rows and otherwise reads once, few, many or a size class.

clone_size: -; v_call: TRBV3-1/TRBV3-2; j_call: TRBJ1-3; d_call: -; cdr3_nt: TGTGCCAGCAGCCAGCGAGATAACACCATATATTTT; cdr3_aa: CASSQRDNTIYF
clone_size: -; v_call: TRBV28; j_call: TRBJ2-5; d_call: TRBD1; cdr3_nt: TGTGCCAGCAGTTTGACCGGGACAGGGGAGACCCAGTACTTC; cdr3_aa: CASSLTGTGETQYF
clone_size: -; v_call: TRBV5-1; j_call: TRBJ2-7; d_call: -; cdr3_nt: TGCGCCAGCAGCTTGGCCCAAGGGGGCTACGAGCAGTACTTC; cdr3_aa: CASSLAQGGYEQYF
clone_size: -; v_call: TRBV6-2/TRBV6-3; j_call: TRBJ2-1; d_call: TRBD1; cdr3_nt: TGTGCCAGCAGTTACGACGGGACAGGCCGTGGCAATGAGCAGTTCTTC; cdr3_aa: CASSYDGTGRGNEQFF
clone_size: -; v_call: TRBV5-5; j_call: TRBJ1-5; d_call: TRBD1; cdr3_nt: TGTGCCAGCAGCTTCTTAGGACAGGAGCTAAATCAGCCCCAGCATTTT; cdr3_aa: CASSFLGQELNQPQHF
clone_size: -; v_call: TRBV21-1; j_call: TRBJ2-1; d_call: -; cdr3_nt: TGTGCCAGCAGCAATAGCGGGAGGGCCGGTTCCTACAATGAGCAGTTCTTC; cdr3_aa: CASSNSGRAGSYNEQFF
clone_size: -; v_call: TRBV5-4; j_call: TRBJ2-7; d_call: -; cdr3_nt: TGTGCCAGCAGCAGACAAAGTGGGTACGAGCAGTACTTC; cdr3_aa: CASSRQSGYEQYF
clone_size: -; v_call: TRBV5-4; j_call: TRBJ1-6; d_call: TRBD1; cdr3_nt: TGTGCCAGCAGCTTGGCTCCGGGACAGGATAATTCACCCCTCCACTTT; cdr3_aa: CASSLAPGQDNSPLHF
clone_size: few; v_call: TRBV2; j_call: TRBJ2-7; d_call: TRBD2; cdr3_nt: TGTGCCATAGGACTAGAAGGCTACGAGCAGTACTTC; cdr3_aa: CAIGLEGYEQYF
clone_size: -; v_call: TRBV5-5; j_call: TRBJ1-6; d_call: TRBD1; cdr3_nt: TGTGCCAGCAGCTTTTTTGCATCCGGGACAGGGGATTCACCCCTCCACTTT; cdr3_aa: CASSFFASGTGDSPLHF
clone_size: -; v_call: TRBV10-3; j_call: TRBJ2-1; d_call: TRBD2; cdr3_nt: TGTGCCATCAGTGGGACTAGCGGGAGTCAAAGAAATGAGCAGTTCTTC; cdr3_aa: CAISGTSGSQRNEQFF
clone_size: -; v_call: TRBV5-1; j_call: TRBJ1-2; d_call: -; cdr3_nt: TGCGCCAGCAGCTTGTCAAGGGCGGAGAGGGATGGCTACACCTTC; cdr3_aa: CASSLSRAERDGYTF
clone_size: -; v_call: TRBV6-5; j_call: TRBJ1-6; d_call: -; cdr3_nt: TGTGCCACCCAGACGGTGGCTACCGGGGATTCACCCCTCCACTTT; cdr3_aa: CATQTVATGDSPLHF
clone_size: -; v_call: TRBV19; j_call: TRBJ2-1; d_call: TRBD1; cdr3_nt: TGTGCCACCCGGGGACAGCGCTACAATGAGCAGTTCTTC; cdr3_aa: CATRGQRYNEQFF
clone_size: few; v_call: TRBV6-5; j_call: TRBJ1-4; d_call: -; cdr3_nt: TGTGCCAGCACGGGGAGGTTATCGGAAAAACTGTTTTTT; cdr3_aa: CASTGRLSEKLFF
clone_size: once; v_call: TRBV18; j_call: TRBJ2-3; d_call: -; cdr3_nt: TGTGCCAGCTCACCATTAGGGGCGGCAGATACGCAGTATTTT; cdr3_aa: CASSPLGAADTQYF
clone_size: -; v_call: TRBV19; j_call: TRBJ1-1; d_call: -; cdr3_nt: TGTGCCAGTAGACCTGGGGGACAAACGAACACTGAAGCTTTCTTT; cdr3_aa: CASRPGGQTNTEAFF
clone_size: -; v_call: TRBV18; j_call: TRBJ2-5; d_call: TRBD1; cdr3_nt: TGTGCCAGCTCACCACTGGACAGGGGACCGTGGGAGGAGACCCAGTACTTC; cdr3_aa: CASSPLDRGPWEETQYF
clone_size: -; v_call: TRBV21-1; j_call: TRBJ1-5; d_call: -; cdr3_nt: TGTGCCAGCAGCAAAGCGTCGGGGTTCCACCATCAGCCCCAGCATTTT; cdr3_aa: CASSKASGFHHQPQHF
clone_size: -; v_call: TRBV27; j_call: TRBJ2-6; d_call: TRBD2; cdr3_nt: TGTGCCAGCAAATTGCTAGCGGTAAGCTCTGGGGCCAACGTCCTGACTTTC; cdr3_aa: CASKLLAVSSGANVLTF
clone_size: -; v_call: TRBV10-3; j_call: TRBJ2-1; d_call: TRBD2; cdr3_nt: TGTGCCATAGGGCTGCTAGCGGGAACCTACAATGAGCAGTTCTTC; cdr3_aa: CAIGLLAGTYNEQFF
clone_size: few; v_call: TRBV10-1; j_call: TRBJ1-1; d_call: TRBD1; cdr3_nt: TGCGCCAGCAGCTACGACAGGGCGAGGACTGAAGCTTTCTTT; cdr3_aa: CASSYDRARTEAFF
clone_size: -; v_call: TRBV2; j_call: TRBJ2-5; d_call: -; cdr3_nt: TGTGCCAGCACCGGGTCTTTCCAAGAGACCCAGTACTTC; cdr3_aa: CASTGSFQETQYF
clone_size: -; v_call: TRBV9; j_call: TRBJ1-3; d_call: -; cdr3_nt: TGTGCCAGCAGCGTAGACAGCTCTGGAAACACCATATATTTT; cdr3_aa: CASSVDSSGNTIYF
clone_size: once; v_call: TRBV29-1; j_call: TRBJ1-1; d_call: TRBD1; cdr3_nt: TGCAGCGCCGGAACAGGGGGCACTGAAGCTTTCTTT; cdr3_aa: CSAGTGGTEAFF